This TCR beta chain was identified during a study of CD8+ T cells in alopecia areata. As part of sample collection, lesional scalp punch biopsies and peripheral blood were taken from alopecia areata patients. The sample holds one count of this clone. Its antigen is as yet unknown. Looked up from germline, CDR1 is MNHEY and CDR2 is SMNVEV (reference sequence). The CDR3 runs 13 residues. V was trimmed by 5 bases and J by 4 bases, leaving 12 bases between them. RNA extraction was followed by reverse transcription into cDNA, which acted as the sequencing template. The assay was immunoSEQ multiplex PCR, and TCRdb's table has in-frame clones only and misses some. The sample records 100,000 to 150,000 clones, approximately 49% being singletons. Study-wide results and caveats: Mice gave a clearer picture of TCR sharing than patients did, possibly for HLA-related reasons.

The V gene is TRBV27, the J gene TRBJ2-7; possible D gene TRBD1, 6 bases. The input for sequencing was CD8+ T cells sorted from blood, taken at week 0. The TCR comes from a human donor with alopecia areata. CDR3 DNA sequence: TGTGCCAGCAGTCGGACAGATTCATACGAGCAGTACTTC. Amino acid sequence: CASSRTDSYEQYF.